These 3 T cell receptor beta chains originate from one sample sequenced in a study of blood T cell repertoires in COVID-19. TCRdb's table, derived via immunoSEQ multiplex PCR, lists solely in-frame clones and lacks some. This table holds over 75,000 clones, around four fifths found once. Sequencing was carried out using peripheral blood. These receptors came from a human donor in a cohort sampled during active COVID-19.

Only one count was recorded for this clone. The V and J genes are TRBV6-5 and TRBJ1-3; D is unresolved. The germline V gene encodes CDR1 MNHEY and CDR2 SVGAGI. The CDR3 loop spans 13 amino acids. The germline V and J ends were trimmed by 5 bases and 2 bases, with 7 bases remaining between them. This chain's CDR3 is CASSKRTGNTIYF. The CDR3 DNA reads TGTGCCAGCAGTAAGAGGACTGGAAACACCATATATTTT.

The chain recombines TRBV5-1 with TRBJ1-4, with a possible D match to TRBD1 (5 bases). The CDR3 runs 15 residues. Germline CDR1 SGHRS, CDR2 YFSETQ. V lost 0 bases and J lost 3, with 9 bases in between. The CDR3 loop reads CASSLVGAPNEKLFF. CDR3 nucleotide sequence: TGCGCCAGCAGCTTGGTAGGGGCCCCTAATGAAAAACTGTTTTTT.

This clone was detected only once. The rearrangement uses TRBV7-3 and TRBJ2-5; 9 nucleotides align to TRBD1. CDR1 is SGHTA, CDR2 FQGTGA, per germline. With V trimmed by 8 bases and J by 2 bases, 18 bases remained unmatched. The CDR3 consists of 18 residues. DNA of the CDR3: TGTGCCAGCGGCTATCGGGACAGGGAGGTCCGGGGGCAAGAGACCCAGTACTTC. Amino acid sequence: CASGYRDREVRGQETQYF.